This entry features one T cell receptor beta chain sequence. Its antigen target is currently unknown. No base quality values were provided; no much bigger clone lies one nucleotide off. These data come from a study of blood T cell repertoires in COVID-19 (dated by TCRdb to 2020 to 2021). Background on the whole study: Samples covering the acute and convalescent phases of COVID-19 were provided by collaborators in the United States, Italy and Spain. Samples came from the ongoing ImmuneRACE study (first 160 participants) plus 1,254 subjects from 6 global collaborators. The repertoires were made available in a free public database intended to serve as a resource for research on the immune response to SARS-CoV-2. A de-identified subject ID, COVID-19 status, age in years and sex were almost always included in the sample metadata. Where available, HLA class I and class II types were taken from metadata supplied by the sample provider and were not determined by assay-based typing. The prospective study material was composed of cDNA or gDNA derived from T cells, B-cell-depleted T cells, or PBMCs. Deeply sampled blood TCRbeta repertoires from subjects exposed to, actively infected with, or recovered from COVID-19 were included in the dataset.

Enrolling through a virtual design, the prospective study's participants ranged in age from roughly 18 to 89 years and lived across some 23 United States geographic areas. To assign participants to cohorts, the prospective study relied on clinical history that participants themselves reported in a screening survey and a study questionnaire. Each participant in the prospective study had whole blood, serum and a nasopharyngeal or oropharyngeal swab collected by mobile phlebotomists. Additional blood draws and questionnaires over an approximately two-month period could optionally be provided by prospective study participants. Before DNA extraction, blood samples from the prospective study were shipped at room temperature or frozen. Between the V and J ends, shortened by 6 bases and 8 bases respectively, the junction contains 13 bases. Including the terminal cysteine and phenylalanine, the CDR3 comprises 12 residues. Only the CDR3 part of the read is kept: 36 bases, read in frame from the first base. Per the germline V gene (reference sequence), SEHNR is the CDR1 and FQNEAQ is the CDR2.

TCRbeta CDR3 regions were amplified from genomic DNA by means of the immunoSEQ Assay, a bias-controlled multiplex PCR. On the authors' methods: Within the assay, amplification of reference gene primers was used to estimate how many nucleated cells each sample contained. Sequence reads were collapsed and filtered to measure the absolute abundance of every unique TCRbeta CDR3 rearrangement. Productive Simpson clonality was computed per sample as the square root of Simpson's diversity index over productive rearrangements. Not all clones reach the TCRdb copy of this immuneACCESS table, which keeps in-frame sequences only. Checked studies attribute under half of the gap to unresolved V genes and leave the rest unexplained. V, J and clone size are those of that table, while D and trimming were read from the DNA. Across this sample there are about 400,000 clones, with 70% to 90% seen only once. The top ten clones comprise nearly 2% of the sample.

The study at large found these results: The amount of clinical and demographic metadata varied by source and participant and was provided uncurated.

The sequence was collected from a woman aged 18-30 years with acute COVID-19. This chain is built from TRBV7-9 and TRBJ1-1; the D gene assignment is ambiguous. Sample: PBMCs or T cells enriched from blood (not recorded which). The nucleotides are TGTGCCAGCAGGGGAGTGCGGCAAGAAGCTTTCTTT. Its translation is CASRGVRQEAFF.